This entry lists 25 T cell receptor beta chains sequenced from one sample in a study of T-cell memory formation after mild COVID-19. Via MiXCR, TCRdb re-called the 5' RACE reads, giving one row per CDR3 protein. The sample carries approximately 440,000 distinct CDR3 sequences, 20% recorded once. Sequencing was performed on PBMCs or a T cell subset sorted from them (not recorded which). The origin of the receptors is an adult woman who had mild COVID-19 (a few samples of this study predate the infection). Cell type and time point are not known.

This chain links TRBV5-1 with TRBJ1-1; D call uncertain. V lost 4 bases, J lost 0 bases, and 16 bases lay in between. The CDR3 is made up of 16 amino acids. CDR1 SGHRS and CDR2 YFSETQ come from the germline V gene. Here the CDR3 DNA reads TGCGCCAGCAGCGGGCTCTCGCCCACTATGAACACTGAAGCTTTCTTT. Translated: CASSGLSPTMNTEAFF.

This clonotype was recorded a few times. The rearrangement uses TRBV24-1 and TRBJ2-3; D uncertain. V shed 5 bases and J shed 9 bases, with 8 bases lying between them. Germline V gene sequence: CDR1 KGHDR, CDR2 SFDVKD. The CDR3 spans 11 residues. The CDR3 DNA sequence: TGTGCCACCAGTGGTTGGGGAACGCAGTATTTT. It translates to CATSGWGTQYF.

This clonotype was counted between two and nine times. The rearrangement uses TRBV25-1 and TRBJ2-7; maybe TRBD1 (6 bases). This CDR3 is built from 14 residues. V lost 7 bases and J 1 base, leaving 14 bases between the germline ends. Germline V gene data show CDR1 as MGHDK and CDR2 as SYGVNS. The CDR3 spells CASTEGVGSYEQYF. The CDR3 DNA is TGTGCCAGCACCGAGGGGGTAGGTTCCTACGAGCAGTACTTC.

This clonotype has a handful of counts. This chain joins TRBV5-1 and TRBJ1-1; tentative D call: TRBD1 (6 bases). Trimming cost V 4 bases and J 5 bases, with 18 bases left between them. The germline gives CDR1 SGHRS, CDR2 YFSETQ. The CDR3 is 15 amino acids. This chain's CDR3 is CASSPYRVGATEAFF. The CDR3 region has the DNA TGCGCCAGCAGCCCCTACAGGGTTGGGGCAACTGAAGCTTTCTTT.

The chain is built from TRBV7-9 and TRBJ2-5; TRBD1 or TRBD2 may be the D gene (6 bases each). This CDR3 contains 18 residues. Germline CDR1 SEHNR, CDR2 FQNEAQ (reference sequence). The germline V and J ends were trimmed by 6 bases and 5 bases, with 28 bases remaining between them. The CDR3 spells CASRQTGTGPGGGETQYF. The CDR3, as DNA: TGTGCCAGCAGGCAAACCGGGACCGGCCCCGGGGGCGGCGAGACCCAGTACTTC. Full variable domain (outside the CDR3, taken from reference TRBV7-9 and TRBJ2-5): DTGVSQNPRHKITKRGQNVTFRCDPISEHNRLYWYRQTLGQGPEFLTYFQNEAQLEKSRLLSDRFSAERPKGSFSTLEIQRTEQGDSAMYLCASRQTGTGPGGGETQYFGPGTRLLVL.

V and J are TRBV20-1 and TRBJ2-1; maybe TRBD2 (6 bases). Trimming stripped 3 bases from V and 8 bases from J, with 20 bases between. The CDR3 is 15 amino acids. Germline CDR1 reads DFQATT; CDR2 reads SNEGSKA (reference sequence). DNA for the CDR3: TGCAGTGCTAGTATTCCGGGAGTCCTAAGGGATGAGCAGTTCTTC. Translation: CSASIPGVLRDEQFF.

V gene TRBV11-2 combines with J gene TRBJ1-1; possibly TRBD1 for D (6 bases). V was cut by 5 bases and J by 4 bases, with 14 bases left in between. The CDR3 consists of 14 residues. The germline V gene has CDR1 SGHAT and CDR2 FQNNGV. The CDR3 is CASSQQRGATEAFF. In DNA, the CDR3 is TGTGCCAGCAGCCAACAAAGGGGGGCCACTGAAGCTTTCTTT.

CDR3 in DNA: TGTGCCAGCGGGGGGGTTAGGAGCGGGGAGCTGTTTTTT. It yields the protein CASGGVRSGELFF. This chain uses TRBV2 with TRBJ2-2, with 7 bases aligning to TRBD2. The trim removed 8 bases at V and 7 bases at J, leaving 7 bases unmatched. The CDR3 sequence is 13 residues long. CDR1 is SNHLY and CDR2 is FYNNEI in the germline V gene.

The rearrangement links TRBV20-1 to TRBJ2-7; possibly TRBD1 for D (6 bases). V lost 4 bases and J 6 bases, leaving 13 bases between the germline ends. The CDR3 has 12 residues. CDR1 and CDR2 from the germline V gene are DFQATT and SNEGSKA (reference sequence). CDR3 DNA sequence: TGCAGTGCTACGGGGACACCGGCCGAGCAGTACTTC. This sequence encodes CSATGTPAEQYF.

The chain links TRBV7-6 to TRBJ2-2, with 9 nucleotides matching TRBD1. V was clipped by 4 bases and J by 7 bases; unmatched bases: 7. Per the germline V gene, CDR1 is SGHVS and CDR2 is FNYEAQ. This CDR3 region has 15 residues. CDR3 bases: TGTGCCAGCAGCTCATCTACAGGGGGCCACGGGGAGCTGTTTTTT. Amino acid sequence: CASSSSTGGHGELFF.

The genes are TRBV7-6 and TRBJ1-1, with a tentative D call TRBD1 (5 bases). The V end lost 5 bases, the J end lost 0 bases, and 10 bases lay between the germline ends. This CDR3 contains 14 residues. Germline loops: CDR1 SGHVS, CDR2 FNYEAQ. CDR3 residues: CASSPEGLNTEAFF. The CDR3 bases are TGTGCCAGCAGCCCAGAGGGGTTGAACACTGAAGCTTTCTTT.

The sample holds a few counts of this clonotype. This chain links TRBV19 with TRBJ2-2; D might be TRBD2 (6 bases). The V and J ends lost 4 bases and 3 bases respectively, with 12 bases between them. From germline, CDR1 is LNHDA and CDR2 SQIVND (reference sequence). The CDR3 sequence is 15 residues long. CDR3 sequence reads: CASSTSGLHTGELFF. In DNA, the CDR3 is TGTGCCAGTAGTACCTCGGGACTCCACACCGGGGAGCTGTTTTTT.

This clonotype turned up a few times. CDR3 amino acids: CSVEGINTYEQYF. DNA for the CDR3: TGCAGCGTTGAGGGGATCAACACCTACGAGCAGTACTTC. J is TRBJ2-7 and V is TRBV29-1, with no clear D. V lost 3 bases and J lost 2, with 11 bases in between. CDR3 length equals 13 residues. Per the germline V gene, CDR1 is SQVTM and CDR2 is ANQGSEA.

Judged by abundance, this clonotype is medium-sized. The CDR3, as DNA: TGTGCCAGCAGTCTCCGGAGGGAAGATGAAAAACTGTTTTTT. Protein product: CASSLRREDEKLFF. The chain combines TRBV7-9 with TRBJ1-4; D gene ambiguous. The CDR3 length is 14 residues. From germline, CDR1 is SEHNR and CDR2 FQNEAQ (reference sequence). V lost 6 bases, J lost 6 bases, and 14 bases lay in between.

This clonotype came up a few times. The chain has TRBV7-6 and TRBJ2-6; D not resolved. The V end lost 6 bases, the J end lost 0 bases, and 9 bases lay between the germline ends. The CDR3 contains 15 residues. CDR1 is SGHVS, CDR2 FNYEAQ, per germline. CDR3 sequence reads: CASRNGPSGANVLTF. Here the CDR3 DNA reads TGTGCCAGCAGAAATGGGCCCTCTGGGGCCAACGTCCTGACTTTC.

This clonotype was seen at least ten times. The chain couples TRBV12-3 or TRBV12-4 to TRBJ1-5; the D is unclear. V shed 6 bases and J shed 4 bases, with 10 bases lying between them. CDR3 length equals 13 residues. CDR3 in amino acids: CASSPQGNQPQHF. The CDR3 DNA is TGTGCCAGCAGCCCCCAAGGGAATCAGCCCCAGCATTTT.

This clonotype was counted only a few times. The chain combines TRBV12-3 or TRBV12-4 with TRBJ1-6, with TRBD1 matching 7 bases. The junction had 10 bases not matched to a gene; V was cut back by 5 bases and J by 6 bases. CDR3 length: 16 amino acids. The CDR3 DNA reads TGTGCCAGCAGTGAAAGGGACAGCTACGTTAATTCACCCCTCCACTTT. This codes for CASSERDSYVNSPLHF.

The rearrangement joins TRBV29-1 to TRBJ1-2; no clear D gene. Per germline, CDR1 SQVTM and CDR2 ANQGSEA. V was cut by 6 bases and J by 4 bases, with 18 bases left in between. This CDR3 is built from 14 residues. CDR3 DNA sequence: TGCAGCGTGGCCGAACTGATTTCCTCCTATGGCTACACCTTC. Translation gives CSVAELISSYGYTF. The complete variable domain, with remaining parts taken from reference TRBV29-1 and TRBJ1-2, reads SAVISQKPSRDICQRGTSLTIQCQVDSQVTMMFWYRQQPGQSLTLIATANQGSEATYESGFVIDKFPISRPNLTFSTLTVSNMSPEDSSIYLCSVAELISSYGYTFGSGTRLTVV.

The chain employs TRBV2 and TRBJ2-7; maybe TRBD1 (7 bases). The germline V gene encodes CDR1 SNHLY and CDR2 FYNNEI. Trimming took off 8 bases at V and 0 bases at J, with 17 bases between the two ends. This CDR3 comprises 15 residues. In DNA, the CDR3 is TGTGCCAGCGGTAGTGGGAGGACAGGCTCCTACGAGCAGTACTTC. Translating gives CASGSGRTGSYEQYF.

This clonotype has just a few counts. The V gene is TRBV29-1, the J gene TRBJ1-2; 9 positions match TRBD1. Germline CDR1 is SQVTM and CDR2 is ANQGSEA. The trim removed 6 bases at V and 4 bases at J, leaving 15 bases unmatched. The CDR3 length is 16 residues. The CDR3 is CSVGRQGEVGPYGYTF. CDR3 nucleotide sequence: TGCAGCGTCGGAAGACAGGGGGAGGTCGGGCCCTATGGCTACACCTTC.

This chain joins TRBV4-3 and TRBJ2-3; 10 nucleotides align to TRBD2. V gave up 1 base and J gave up 4 bases; unmatched junction bases: 8. CDR3 size: 17 residues. Germline values: CDR1 LGHNA, CDR2 YSLEER. The CDR3 DNA follows: TGCGCCAGCAGCCAAGCGAGCAGCGGGAGGGCCCCAGATACGCAGTATTTT. Its protein product is CASSQASSGRAPDTQYF.

The V and J genes are TRBV24-1 and TRBJ2-2; possibly TRBD2 for D (5 bases). V lost 9 bases and J 2 bases, leaving 15 bases between the germline ends. Germline V gene data show CDR1 as KGHDR and CDR2 as SFDVKD. The CDR3 loop spans 15 amino acids. The CDR3 bases are TGTGCCACCTCCCGCGGGCAGACTAACACCGGGGAGCTGTTTTTT. This codes for CATSRGQTNTGELFF.

The chain combines TRBV21-1 with TRBJ2-3; the DNA was not used to check the table's D call, TRBD1. TRBV21-1 is recorded as a pseudogene. The CDR3 totals 14 residues. The CDR3 bases are TGTGCCAGCAGCAAGAGCAGGGCGATAGATACGCAGTATTTT. It is translated as CASSKSRAIDTQYF.

This clonotype was seen a few times. The rearrangement joins TRBV7-3 to TRBJ1-1; D might be TRBD1 (6 bases). The germline V gene encodes CDR1 SGHTA and CDR2 FQGTGA. The V gene lost 2 bases and the J gene lost 2 bases, with 12 bases spanning the gap. The CDR3 is 15 amino acids. CDR3 loop: CASSLGRGGNTEAFF. CDR3 nucleotide sequence: TGTGCCAGCAGCTTAGGTAGAGGGGGTAACACTGAAGCTTTCTTT.

The chain couples TRBV12-3 or TRBV12-4 to TRBJ2-7, with 12 positions matching TRBD2. This CDR3 region has 15 residues. V gave up 6 bases and J gave up 4 bases; unmatched junction bases: 7. This chain's CDR3 is CASSRELAGGYEQYF. CDR3 nucleotide sequence: TGTGCCAGCAGCCGCGAACTAGCGGGGGGTTACGAGCAGTACTTC.